Sequencing of this T cell receptor (beta chain) was carried out in a study of TIL therapy for anti-PD-1-resistant metastatic lung cancer. About the research overall: Median patient age was nearly 55, ranging 38-75 years.

Time point: pre-treatment sample, taken before nivolumab and TIL therapy. Adults with stage 4 NSCLC were enrolled in a phase I trial. The V gene lost 4 bases and the J gene lost 1 base, with 13 bases spanning the gap. The CDR3 spans 16 residues. Germline V CDR1 and CDR2: MDHEN, SYDVKM. Sequencing used immunoSEQ v3. Sequencing depth was around 2.2 million read pairs for survey level, roughly 4.5-6.5 million for deep. The assay was immunoSEQ multiplex PCR, and TCRdb's table has in-frame clones only and misses some. The profile covers about 60,000 clones, with around 90% appearing a single time and approximately 2.4% taken by the ten largest.

The sequence came from a person aged 25 to 79 with non-small cell lung cancer. The specimen comprised blood, sampled at baseline. The chain has TRBV28 and TRBJ2-2, with no clear D. The CDR3 sequence: CASSSLGDKNTGELFF. The DNA for the CDR3 is TGTGCCAGCAGTTCCCTAGGAGACAAGAACACCGGGGAGCTGTTTTTT.